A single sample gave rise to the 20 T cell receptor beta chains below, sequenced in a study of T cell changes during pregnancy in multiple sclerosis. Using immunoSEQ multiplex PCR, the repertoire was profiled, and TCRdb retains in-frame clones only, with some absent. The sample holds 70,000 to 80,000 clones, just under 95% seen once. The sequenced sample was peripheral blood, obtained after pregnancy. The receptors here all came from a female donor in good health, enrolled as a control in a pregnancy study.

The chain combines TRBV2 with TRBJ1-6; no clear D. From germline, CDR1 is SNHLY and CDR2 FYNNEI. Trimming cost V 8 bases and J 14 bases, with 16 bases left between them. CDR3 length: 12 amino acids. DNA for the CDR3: TGTGCCAGCCCCCAGGATCCGCACACCCTCCACTTT. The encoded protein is CASPQDPHTLHF. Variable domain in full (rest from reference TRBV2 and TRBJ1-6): EPEVTQTPSHQVTQMGQEVILRCVPISNHLYFYWYRQILGQKVEFLVSFYNNEISEKSEIFDDQFSVERPDGSNFTLKIRSTKLEDSAMYFCASPQDPHTLHFGNGTRLTVT.

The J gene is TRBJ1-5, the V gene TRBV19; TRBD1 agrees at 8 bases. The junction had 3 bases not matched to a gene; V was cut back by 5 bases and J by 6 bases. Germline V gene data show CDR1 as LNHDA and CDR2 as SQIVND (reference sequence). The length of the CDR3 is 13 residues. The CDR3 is CASSYRGSQPQHF. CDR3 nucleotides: TGTGCCAGTAGTTACAGGGGGAGTCAGCCCCAGCATTTT.

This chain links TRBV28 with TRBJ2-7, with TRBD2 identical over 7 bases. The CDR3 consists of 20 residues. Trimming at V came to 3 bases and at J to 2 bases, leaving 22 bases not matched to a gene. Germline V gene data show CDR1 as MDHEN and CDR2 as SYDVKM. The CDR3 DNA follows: TGTGCCAGCAGTTTTAGTTTGGCGGGGGTCTGGAAAGGCGAAACCTACGAGCAGTACTTC. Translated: CASSFSLAGVWKGETYEQYF.

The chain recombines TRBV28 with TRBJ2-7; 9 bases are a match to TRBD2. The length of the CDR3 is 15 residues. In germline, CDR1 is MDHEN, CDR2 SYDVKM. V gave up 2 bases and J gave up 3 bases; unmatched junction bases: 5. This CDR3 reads CASSLGLAGFYEQYF. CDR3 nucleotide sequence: TGTGCCAGCAGTTTAGGGCTAGCGGGGTTCTACGAGCAGTACTTC.

The CDR3 nucleotides are TGCAGTGCTAGAGAGGCAGAAAAACTGTTTTTT. Its protein is CSAREAEKLFF. The genes are TRBV20-1 and TRBJ1-4; no definite D call. Trimming cost V 0 bases and J 8 bases, with 4 bases left between them. From germline, CDR1 is DFQATT and CDR2 SNEGSKA (reference sequence). The CDR3 consists of 11 residues.

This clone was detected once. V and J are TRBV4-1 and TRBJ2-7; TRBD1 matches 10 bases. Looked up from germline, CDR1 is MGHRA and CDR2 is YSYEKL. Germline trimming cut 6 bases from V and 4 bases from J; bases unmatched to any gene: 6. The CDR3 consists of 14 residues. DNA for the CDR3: TGCGCCAGCAGTACCCCGGGACAGGGGTACGAGCAGTACTTC. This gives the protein CASSTPGQGYEQYF.

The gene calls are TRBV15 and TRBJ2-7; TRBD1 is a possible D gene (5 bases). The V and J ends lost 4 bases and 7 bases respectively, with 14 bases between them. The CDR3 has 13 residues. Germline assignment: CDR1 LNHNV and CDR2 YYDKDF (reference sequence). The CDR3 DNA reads TGTGCCACCAGCACCTGGGGCGGCCGAGAGCAGTACTTC. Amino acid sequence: CATSTWGGREQYF.

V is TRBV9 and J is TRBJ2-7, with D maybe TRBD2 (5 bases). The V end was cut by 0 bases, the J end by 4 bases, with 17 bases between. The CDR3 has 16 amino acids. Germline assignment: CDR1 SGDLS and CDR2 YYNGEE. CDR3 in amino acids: CASSVGAEGKLYEQYF. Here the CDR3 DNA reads TGTGCCAGCAGCGTAGGGGCCGAGGGCAAGTTATACGAGCAGTACTTC.

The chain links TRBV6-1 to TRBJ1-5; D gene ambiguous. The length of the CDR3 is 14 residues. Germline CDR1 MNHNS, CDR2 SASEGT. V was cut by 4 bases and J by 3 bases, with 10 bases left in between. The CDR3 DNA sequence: TGTGCCAGCAGTGCGCTTACAGACAATCAGCCCCAGCATTTT. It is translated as CASSALTDNQPQHF.

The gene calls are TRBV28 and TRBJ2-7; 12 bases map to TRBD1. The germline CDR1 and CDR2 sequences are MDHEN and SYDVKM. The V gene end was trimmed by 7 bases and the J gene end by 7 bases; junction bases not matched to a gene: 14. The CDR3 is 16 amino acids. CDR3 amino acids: CASTSGSGTGGGEQYF. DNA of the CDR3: TGTGCCAGCACCTCAGGATCCGGGACAGGGGGCGGTGAGCAGTACTTC.

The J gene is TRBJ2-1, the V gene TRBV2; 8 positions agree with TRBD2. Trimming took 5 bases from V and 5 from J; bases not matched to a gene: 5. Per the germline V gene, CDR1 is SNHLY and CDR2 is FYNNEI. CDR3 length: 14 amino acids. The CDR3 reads CASSRTSGNNEQFF. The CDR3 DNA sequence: TGTGCCAGCAGTCGAACTAGCGGAAACAATGAGCAGTTCTTC.

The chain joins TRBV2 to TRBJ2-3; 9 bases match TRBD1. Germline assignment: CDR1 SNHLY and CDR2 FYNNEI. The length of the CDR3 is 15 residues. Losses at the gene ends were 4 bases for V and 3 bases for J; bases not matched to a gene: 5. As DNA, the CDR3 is TGTGCCAGCAGTGGAGTGGGACAGGGAACAGATACGCAGTATTTT. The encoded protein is CASSGVGQGTDTQYF.

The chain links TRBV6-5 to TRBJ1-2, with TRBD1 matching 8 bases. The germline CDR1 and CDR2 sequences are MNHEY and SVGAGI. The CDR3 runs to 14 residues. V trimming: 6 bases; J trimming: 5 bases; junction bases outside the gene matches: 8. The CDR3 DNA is TGTGCCAGCAGAACCGACAGGGGCGGATATGGCTACACCTTC. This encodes CASRTDRGGYGYTF.

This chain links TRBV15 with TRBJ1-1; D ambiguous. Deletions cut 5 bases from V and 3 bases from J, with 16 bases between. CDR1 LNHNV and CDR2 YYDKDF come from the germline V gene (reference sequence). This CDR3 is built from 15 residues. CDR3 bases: TGTGCCACCAGCGACCCCCCAGGCGCCCACACTGAAGCTTTCTTT. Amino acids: CATSDPPGAHTEAFF.

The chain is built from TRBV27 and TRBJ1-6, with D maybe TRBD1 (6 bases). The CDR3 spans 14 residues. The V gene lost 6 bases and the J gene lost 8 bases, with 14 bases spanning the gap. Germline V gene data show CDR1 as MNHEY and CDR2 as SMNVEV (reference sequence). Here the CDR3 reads CASRGAGTHSPLHF. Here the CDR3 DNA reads TGTGCCAGCAGGGGGGCCGGTACTCATTCACCCCTCCACTTT.

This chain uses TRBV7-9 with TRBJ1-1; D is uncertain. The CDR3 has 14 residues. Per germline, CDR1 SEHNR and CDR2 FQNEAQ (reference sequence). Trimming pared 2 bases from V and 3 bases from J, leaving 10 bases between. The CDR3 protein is CASSLKVRDTEAFF. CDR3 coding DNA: TGTGCCAGCAGCTTAAAGGTTCGGGACACTGAAGCTTTCTTT.

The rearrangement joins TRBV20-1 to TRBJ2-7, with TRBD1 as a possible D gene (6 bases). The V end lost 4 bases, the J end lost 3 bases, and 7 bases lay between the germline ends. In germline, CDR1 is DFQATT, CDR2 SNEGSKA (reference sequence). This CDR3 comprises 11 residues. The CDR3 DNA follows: TGCAGTGCTAAGACAGGCTACGAGCAGTACTTC. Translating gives CSAKTGYEQYF.

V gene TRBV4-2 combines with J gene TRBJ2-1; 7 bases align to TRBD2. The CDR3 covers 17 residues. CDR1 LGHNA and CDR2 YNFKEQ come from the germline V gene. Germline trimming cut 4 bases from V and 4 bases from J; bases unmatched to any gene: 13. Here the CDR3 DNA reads TGTGCCAGCAGCCCACTCATAGTAGCGGGTGCTTACAATGAGCAGTTCTTC. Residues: CASSPLIVAGAYNEQFF.

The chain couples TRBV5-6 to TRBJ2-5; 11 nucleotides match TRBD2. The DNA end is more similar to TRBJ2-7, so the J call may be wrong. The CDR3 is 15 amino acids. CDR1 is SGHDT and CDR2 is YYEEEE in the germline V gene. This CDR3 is CASSWQLAGVYEQYF. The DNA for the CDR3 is TGTGCCAGCAGCTGGCAACTAGCGGGAGTCTACGAGCAGTACTTC.

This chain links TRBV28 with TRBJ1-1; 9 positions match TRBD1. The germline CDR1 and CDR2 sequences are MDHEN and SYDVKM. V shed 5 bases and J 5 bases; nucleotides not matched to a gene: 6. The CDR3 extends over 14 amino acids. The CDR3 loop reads CASSPDRGGTEAFF. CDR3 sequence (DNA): TGTGCCAGCAGTCCGGACAGGGGAGGTACTGAAGCTTTCTTT.